The following is a TCR beta chain sequence with its context. Its antigen is not known. This record belongs to a study of cytomegalovirus exposure and HLA in healthy donors. Germline V gene sequence: CDR1 MNHEY, CDR2 SMNVEV (reference sequence). The CDR3 is 13 amino acids. The V end was cut by 6 bases, the J end by 7 bases, with 15 bases between. Clones were sequenced by immunoSEQ multiplex PCR, and TCRdb holds only the in-frame ones, with some missing. The repertoire holds 150,000 to 160,000 clones, with about 86% as singletons. Study-level findings and limits: Rare TCR sequences predominated, though certain public TCRs were found in many donors.

The sequenced sample consisted of PBMCs. The TCR sequence derives from a man in his late teens or twenties in good health and CMV-seropositive. The V gene is TRBV27, the J gene TRBJ1-2, with D possibly being TRBD1 (5 bases). CDR3 loop: CASSPGGGSGYTF. The CDR3 DNA reads as TGTGCCAGCAGCCCCGGCGGGGGGAGTGGCTACACCTTC.